This T cell receptor (beta chain) was documented in a study of blood T cell repertoires in COVID-19 (dated by TCRdb to the early 2020s). For the wider study: Samples covering the acute and convalescent phases of COVID-19 were provided by collaborators in the United States, Italy and Spain. The material from the prospective study consisted of cDNA or gDNA derived from T cells, B-cell-depleted T cells, or PBMCs. The dataset comprised deeply sampled blood TCRbeta repertoires from subjects exposed to, actively infected with, or recovered from COVID-19. The repertoires were released in a freely available public database meant as a resource for research on the immune response to SARS-CoV-2. The samples were drawn from the first 160 participants of the ongoing ImmuneRACE study and from over a thousand subjects provided by 6 global collaborators. Nearly every sample came with metadata listing a de-identified subject ID, COVID-19 status, age in years and sex. Where available, HLA class I and class II types were taken from metadata supplied by the sample provider and were not determined by assay-based typing. Beyond this particular receptor, the publication reports: How much clinical and demographic metadata was included differed by source and by participant, and the metadata was provided uncurated.

Turning to this clone: The antigen it binds to is not known. No much larger clone is present one base from it, and per-base qualities are unavailable.

The immunoSEQ Assay, a bias-controlled multiplex PCR, was used to amplify TCRbeta CDR3 regions from genomic DNA. In the original analysis: The number of nucleated cells in each sample was estimated from the amplification of reference gene primers within the assay. To quantify the absolute abundance of each unique TCRbeta CDR3 rearrangement, sequence reads were collapsed and filtered. For each sample, productive Simpson clonality was calculated by taking the square root of Simpson's diversity index across productive rearrangements. TCRdb holds this immuneACCESS table with in-frame rearrangements only. Some clones are missing; in checked studies, unresolved V genes explain under half, and the rest has no known cause. V, J and clone size are taken as reported in that table, and D and trimming were inferred from the DNA itself. The sample table lists approximately 300,000 clones, 90% of them with a count of one. The top ten clonotypes cover 3.5% to 5% of the sample.

In the prospective study, participants were roughly 18 to 100 years old, resided in 24 geographic areas of the United States, and were enrolled through a virtual design. In the prospective study, participants were assigned to cohorts based on the clinical history participants reported in a screening survey and a study questionnaire. In the prospective study, whole blood, serum and a nasopharyngeal or oropharyngeal swab were collected from each participant by mobile phlebotomists. Prospective study participants could optionally give additional blood draws and questionnaires over a roughly 2-month period. Before DNA extraction, prospective study blood samples were shipped either frozen or at room temperature. The junction carries 7 bases between V and J, which are trimmed by 8 bases and 0 bases respectively. CDR1 and CDR2, looked up from the germline V gene, are MNHEY and SVGAGI. From the cysteine up to the phenylalanine, the CDR3 has a length of 12 residues. CDR3 DNA is the only sequence kept; it has 36 bases, read in frame from the first base.

The specimen was PBMCs or T cells enriched from blood (not recorded which). This receptor was obtained from a young woman with acute COVID-19. This sequence uses TRBV6-5 and TRBJ2-5; the D gene is possibly TRBD1, with 5 bases matching. The CDR3 protein sequence reads: CASCRDQETQYF. The DNA sequence follows: TGTGCCAGCTGCAGGGACCAAGAGACCCAGTACTTC.